This TCR beta chain was sequenced for a study of blood T cell repertoires in COVID-19. Study-wide context: COVID-19 samples collected from the United States, Italy and Spain covered acute and convalescent phases. T cells, B-cell-depleted T cells, or PBMCs supplied cDNA or gDNA.

Using immunoSEQ multiplex PCR, the repertoire was profiled, and TCRdb retains in-frame clones only, with some absent. Of hundreds of thousands of clones in the sample, 70% to 90% were seen once. Germline V CDR1 and CDR2: SEHNR, FQNEAQ (reference sequence). The CDR3 is made up of 13 amino acids. Trimming cost V 5 bases and J 7 bases, with 14 bases left between them. Seattle-derived patients entered the study during active infection and were followed longitudinally. Specimen: peripheral blood. The clonotype comes from a woman in her sixties with COVID-19, enrolled during active disease. This chain joins TRBV7-9 and TRBJ1-2, with D uncertain. DNA of the CDR3: TGTGCCAGCAGCGAACGGGAGGCGAGTGGCTACACCTTC. Translated, it gives CASSEREASGYTF.